This TCR beta chain comes out of a study of T cell repertoires in cytomegalovirus infection. At the level of the study: The study used recently identified HLA-C-restricted and well-studied HLA-B-restricted CMV epitopes. TCR beta signatures that were public indicated CMV infection and matching HLA type. General observations from the study: There were HLA-C-restricted CMV-specific TCR beta clonotypes dominating the ex vivo response.

Regarding this clonotype: Its antigen remains unknown.

Germline-derived CDR1 and CDR2 are SQVTM and ANQGSEA. The length of the CDR3 is 14 residues. Deletions cut 0 bases from V and 3 bases from J, with 12 bases between. MiXCR, run by TCRdb on the reads, gives a single entry per CDR3 protein. The profile shows approximately 120,000 distinct CDR3 sequences, approximately 30% of them singletons. The TCR sequence derives from a human donor in good health (CMV status not recorded). Some clones in this sample may be carry-over from other donors' samples. The chain combines TRBV29-1 with TRBJ2-7, with D perhaps matching TRBD1 or TRBD2 (6 bases each). Sample: CD8+ T cells from cultured PBMCs, taken from culture after CMV antigen stimulation. CDR3 sequence reads: CSVEDREGGYEQYF. In DNA, the CDR3 is TGCAGCGTTGAAGATCGAGAGGGGGGCTACGAGCAGTACTTC.